The next 3 T cell receptor beta chains were all read from a single sample in a study of T cells expressing NK-cell markers. TCRdb processed the 5' RACE reads again and assigns one entry to each CDR3 protein, with no DNA. The table counts about 390,000 distinct CDR3 sequences; roughly 10% lies in the top ten. The sample taken for sequencing was blood T cells: a sorted CD56 or NKG2C T cell subset, CD4+ or CD8+ T cells, or bulk PBMC T cells (not recorded which). The receptors were sampled from a woman aged 45-59 years in good health.

The gene calls are TRBV21-1 and TRBJ1-1; lacking DNA, the TRBD1 call made by TCRdb goes unchecked. TRBV21-1 is a documented pseudogene. This CDR3 is 14 amino acids long. CDR3 residues: CASSITGGITEAFF.

The genes are TRBV19 and TRBJ1-1; TCRdb calls TRBD1, which cannot be checked without DNA. Germline V gene lookup returns CDR1 LNHDA and CDR2 SQIVND (reference sequence). This CDR3 spans 14 amino acids. This CDR3 is CASRPGTERTEAFF.

This chain uses TRBV9 with TRBJ2-1; absent DNA, TCRdb's TRBD1 call cannot be checked. CDR1 is SGDLS, CDR2 YYNGEE, per germline. The CDR3 runs 15 residues. The CDR3 is CASSVGGQSYNEQFF. The complete variable domain, with remaining parts taken from reference TRBV9 and TRBJ2-1, reads DSGVTQTPKHLITATGQRVTLRCSPRSGDLSVYWYQQSLDQGLQFLIQYYNGEERAKGNILERFSAQQFPDLHSELNLSSLELGDSALYFCASSVGGQSYNEQFFGPGTRLTVL.